The rows below give T cell receptor beta chains drawn from one sample of a study of CXCR3-negative and CXCR3-positive naive CD8 T cells. TCRdb re-analyzed the 5' RACE reads; it lists each CDR3 protein once, without DNA. Its table lists tens of thousands of distinct CDR3 sequences. The material sequenced was naive CXCR3- CD8+ T cells from blood. Receptors originate from a human donor in good health. Some clones in this sample may be carry-over from other donors' samples. Each CDR3 is given with its conserved first and last residue. Clone size, where shown, is once, few, many, or a class for clones that have expanded.

j_call	v_call	clone_size	cdr3_aa
TRBJ2-3	TRBV12-3/TRBV12-4	.	CASSPRDREISSTDTQYF
TRBJ1-5	TRBV20-1	.	CSASRGLGWDQPQHF
TRBJ2-7	TRBV4-3	.	CASSQEWPPNEQYF
TRBJ2-1	TRBV7-9	.	CASSETGVANEQFF
TRBJ2-6	TRBV7-9	.	CASSLVGQTSGANVLTF
TRBJ2-7	TRBV24-1	.	CATSDSEGRARSYEQYF
TRBJ2-6	TRBV5-4	.	CASRPAGAGANVLTF
TRBJ2-1	TRBV2	.	CASSDRTSGSIGEQFF
TRBJ2-7	TRBV7-2	.	CASSLAPSGGAYEQYF
TRBJ1-1	TRBV6-4	.	CASSYATGLNTEAFF
TRBJ2-5	TRBV7-2	.	CASSTPRDGRETQYF
TRBJ2-5	TRBV28	.	CASSSLSQGETQYF
TRBJ2-7	TRBV4-1	.	CASSQDPGGRYEQYF
TRBJ2-1	TRBV20-1	.	CSARDPGQDYNEQFF
TRBJ2-5	TRBV7-9	.	CASSLATWETQYF
TRBJ2-1	TRBV4-1	.	CASSQDPAGDYNEQFF
TRBJ2-5	TRBV28	.	CATLGRNQETQYF
TRBJ1-4	TRBV9	.	CASSVGQGHEKLFF
TRBJ2-1	TRBV7-6	medium-sized	CASSFRDGVGSEQFF
TRBJ2-7	TRBV7-6	.	CASSSRPSSGFLSYEQYF
TRBJ2-1	TRBV29-1	.	CSVETSGSSYNEQFF
TRBJ1-2	TRBV6-6	.	CASSSSGAGGGGYTF
TRBJ2-1	TRBV29-1	.	CSVEVTEGGDNEQFF
TRBJ2-7	TRBV20-1	.	CSARDRIGLSYEQYF
TRBJ2-1	TRBV29-1	.	CSVEDQLINEQFF
TRBJ2-4	TRBV6-5	.	CASSYGVGPYPNIQYF
TRBJ2-1	TRBV28	.	CASSTLRDPPADEQFF
TRBJ2-1	TRBV28	.	CASTLGYAGEQFF
TRBJ2-1	TRBV5-6	.	CASSPGGQGSDPLNEQFF
TRBJ2-4	TRBV19	.	CASSIQPAGGDIQYF
TRBJ2-1	TRBV19	.	CASSISEIYGDNEQFF
TRBJ1-1	TRBV5-1	.	CASSLTAPGTEAFF
TRBJ1-1	TRBV5-1	.	CASSFSTEAFF
TRBJ1-1	TRBV25-1	.	CASSEYLPTRNTEAFF
TRBJ1-6	TRBV20-1	.	CSVYTGSSGGPLHF
TRBJ1-1	TRBV29-1	.	CSAGRLTGLNTEAFF
TRBJ2-1	TRBV7-8	.	CASSWTGSDEQFF
TRBJ2-5	TRBV18	.	CASSPDEETQYF
TRBJ2-1	TRBV19	.	CASSIGNEQFF
TRBJ2-1	TRBV4-1	.	CASSQDSEQFF
TRBJ1-1	TRBV20-1	.	CSLELGNTEAFF
TRBJ2-1	TRBV20-1	.	CSAREDRGRVDEQFF
TRBJ2-3	TRBV6-4	.	CASSDSAGGQTDTQYF
TRBJ1-6	TRBV6-6	.	CASSYSIEYPHF
TRBJ2-7	TRBV7-2	.	CASSPLDIVSSYEQYF
TRBJ2-6	TRBV7-9	.	CASSLFPRQSSGANVLTF
TRBJ2-5	TRBV28	.	CASSSDRGQETQYF
TRBJ2-4	TRBV28	.	CASSRASVYIQYF
TRBJ2-3	TRBV5-1	.	CASSLAGQPSTDTQYF
TRBJ1-4	TRBV10-3	.	CASSLWGGGSEKLFF
TRBJ2-1	TRBV29-1	.	CSVEWESNNEQFF
TRBJ2-3	TRBV19	.	CASSIGTDTQYF
TRBJ2-7	TRBV7-9	.	CASSPGAYEQYF
TRBJ2-7	TRBV4-3	.	CASSQDRADENYEQYF
TRBJ2-1	TRBV7-9	.	CASSLEPGNEQFF